This entry lists 7 T cell receptor beta chains sequenced from one sample in a study of vaccination and CD4 T cells after COVID-19. These receptors' targets are unknown. Sequenced with the Oncomine TCR Beta short-read assay was DNA taken from cultured CD4+ T cells. TCRdb re-called the PCR reads through MiXCR, storing one row per CDR3 protein. The sample contains 7,000 to 9,500 distinct CDR3 sequences, roughly 60% of which appear only once. As for treatment: roughly 11-day PBMC culture with coronavirus spike peptide pools or control peptides (ViraFEST assay). The sequenced sample was CD4+ T cells from blood, cultured in vitro. Source of these receptors: a human donor who had recovered from COVID-19.

This clonotype turned up a few times. V is TRBV10-3 and J is TRBJ1-2; TRBD1 might be the D (5 bases). V shed 6 bases and J shed 2 bases, with 13 bases lying between them. In germline, CDR1 is ENHRY, CDR2 SYGVKD. This CDR3 spans 14 amino acids. The CDR3 region has the DNA TGTGCCATCAGAGAGGGGAGGGTAAACTATGGCTACACCTTC. This encodes CAIREGRVNYGYTF.

V and J are TRBV6-5 and TRBJ2-3; 9 bases align to TRBD1. The J segment lost 2 bases and the V segment lost 0 bases, leaving 3 bases of the junction unmatched. CDR1 is MNHEY, CDR2 SVGAGI, per germline. This CDR3 region has 16 residues. The CDR3 coding sequence is TGTGCCAGCAGTTACTCCGGGACAGGGATCACAGATACGCAGTATTTT. It encodes CASSYSGTGITDTQYF.

This chain connects TRBV27 to TRBJ2-1; the D gene is possibly TRBD2 (6 bases). The CDR3 runs to 15 residues. V lost 6 bases and J 5 bases, leaving 17 bases between the germline ends. Per germline, CDR1 MNHEY and CDR2 SMNVEV (reference sequence). The CDR3 region has the DNA TGTGCCAGCAGCACAACCGCGGGACCAAACAATGAGCAGTTCTTC. This sequence encodes CASSTTAGPNNEQFF.

The chain joins TRBV6-1 to TRBJ2-5, with unresolved D. Germline CDR1 reads MNHNS; CDR2 reads SASEGT. The CDR3 runs 12 residues. V dropped 5 bases and J dropped 7 bases, with 11 bases sitting between them. CDR3 region: CASSIDPGTQYF. The CDR3 DNA reads TGTGCCAGCAGTATAGACCCCGGGACCCAGTACTTC.

The rearrangement joins TRBV11-3 to TRBJ1-5; D possibly corresponds to TRBD1 (6 bases). Germline V gives CDR1 SGHNT, CDR2 YENEEA. The length of the CDR3 is 13 residues. V was pared by 6 bases and J by 4 bases, with 10 bases between. CDR3: CASSHGQNQPQHF. CDR3 coding DNA: TGTGCCAGCAGTCACGGACAGAATCAGCCCCAGCATTTT.

This CDR3 is CASSYGGFGLINQPQHF. Here the CDR3 DNA reads TGTGCCAGTAGCTATGGGGGATTCGGACTGATCAATCAGCCCCAGCATTTT. The V and J genes are TRBV19 and TRBJ1-5; possible D gene TRBD1, 5 bases. Germline-derived CDR1 and CDR2 are LNHDA and SQIVND (reference sequence). V lost 6 bases and J 3 bases, leaving 21 bases between the germline ends. The CDR3 totals 17 residues.

This chain uses TRBV7-2 with TRBJ1-1, with TRBD1 as a possible D gene (5 bases). Trimming removed 0 bases from V and 8 bases from J, with 13 bases in between. The CDR3 has 14 amino acids. Germline CDR1 reads SGHTA; CDR2 reads FQGNSA. The CDR3 reads CASSLALSNREAFF. The CDR3 DNA reads TGTGCCAGCAGCTTAGCACTTAGTAACAGGGAAGCTTTCTTT. Variable domain in full (rest from reference TRBV7-2 and TRBJ1-1): GAGVSQSPSNKVTEKGKDVELRCDPISGHTALYWYRQSLGQGLEFLIYFQGNSAPDKSGLPSDRFSAERTGGSVSTLTIQRTQQEDSAVYLCASSLALSNREAFFGQGTRLTVV.